These 14 T cell receptor beta chains originate from one sample sequenced in a study of PD-L1 blockade in urothelial cancer. Documented time point: pretreatment peripheral blood. Clones were read by immunoSEQ multiplex PCR, and TCRdb kept only the in-frame ones, dropping some. This table has 130,000 or so clones, approximately 84% appearing once. The specimen was PBMCs, collected around atezolizumab (anti-PD-L1) treatment. The receptors derive from a man between 50 and 59 years old with urothelial cancer.

The V call is TRBV21-1, the J call TRBJ2-5; the D segment call TRBD2 is taken from the table without a DNA check. TRBV21-1 is assigned pseudogene status. The CDR3 spans 12 residues. The CDR3 region has the DNA TGTGCCAGCAGCAAAGGGAGGCGGGCCCAGTACTTC. Translating gives CASSKGRRAQYF.

The chain links TRBV5-4 to TRBJ2-7, with TRBD2 matching 7 bases. Trimming cost V 0 bases and J 7 bases; bases outside gene matches: 10. The CDR3 sequence is 15 residues long. Germline CDR1 and CDR2: SGHNT and YYREEE (reference sequence). The DNA of the CDR3 is TGTGCCAGCAGCTTGGGGGGACTATCTACGAAGGAGCAGTACTTC. Residues: CASSLGGLSTKEQYF.

The CDR3 region is CASSSGVAGVYEQYF. CDR3 bases: TGTGCCAGCAGCTCCGGGGTGGCGGGAGTGTACGAGCAGTACTTC. The V and J genes are TRBV7-3 and TRBJ2-7; 7 bases are shared with TRBD2. V dropped 4 bases and J dropped 4; count of bases not matched to a gene: 10. The CDR3 totals 15 residues. Germline assignment: CDR1 SGHTA and CDR2 FQGTGA.

The chain couples TRBV5-5 to TRBJ2-3, with D perhaps TRBD2 (5 bases). Germline CDR1 is SGHKS and CDR2 is YYEKEE (reference sequence). The length of the CDR3 is 15 residues. Trimming pared 5 bases from V and 1 base from J, leaving 14 bases between. As DNA, the CDR3 is TGTGCCAGCAGAGTACTAGGGCGGGGCACAGATACGCAGTATTTT. It is translated as CASRVLGRGTDTQYF.

The CDR3 sequence is CASSTIDRGKNIQYF. The CDR3 bases are TGTGCCAGTAGTACAATAGACAGGGGCAAAAACATTCAGTACTTC. V usage is TRBV19 and J usage is TRBJ2-4, with 8 bases lining up with TRBD1. The CDR3 contains 15 residues. The V segment lost 4 bases and the J segment 3 bases; nucleotides outside the gene matches: 5. Germline CDR1 reads LNHDA; CDR2 reads SQIVND (reference sequence).

This chain joins TRBV18 and TRBJ1-1; the D is unclear. Trimming shortened V by 6 bases and J by 9 bases, and 11 bases separated the two germline ends. Per the germline V gene, CDR1 is KGHSH and CDR2 is LQKENI. This CDR3 has 11 residues. The CDR3 protein is CASSGVEKAFF. The DNA for the CDR3 is TGTGCCAGCTCCGGTGTTGAAAAAGCTTTCTTT.

The chain couples TRBV5-1 to TRBJ2-7; D remains unclear. Trimming cost V 1 base and J 0 bases, with 8 bases left between them. This CDR3 is built from 14 residues. Germline V CDR1 and CDR2: SGHRS, YFSETQ. The DNA of the CDR3 is TGCGCCAGCAGCTTGTCGTCAGGCTCCTACGAGCAGTACTTC. Its translation: CASSLSSGSYEQYF.

Only one count was recorded for this clone. This rearrangement joins TRBV19 to TRBJ2-7; D perhaps matches TRBD1 (6 bases). CDR1 LNHDA and CDR2 SQIVND come from the germline V gene (reference sequence). This CDR3 spans 13 amino acids. Trimming took off 5 bases at V and 4 bases at J, with 12 bases between the two ends. CDR3 region: CASSLGQGYEQYF. The CDR3 DNA reads TGTGCCAGTAGTTTAGGGCAGGGGTACGAGCAGTACTTC.

This chain links TRBV2 with TRBJ2-1; weak D call: TRBD2 (5 bases). Germline V gene sequence: CDR1 SNHLY, CDR2 FYNNEI. The CDR3 has 13 residues. V was pared by 6 bases and J by 2 bases, with 8 bases between. This chain's CDR3 is CASRSRAYNEQFF. For the CDR3, the DNA is TGTGCCAGCAGGTCGAGGGCCTACAATGAGCAGTTCTTC.

The V gene is TRBV10-1, the J gene TRBJ1-1; D is undetermined. V lost 8 bases and J 0 bases, leaving 10 bases between the germline ends. Looked up from germline, CDR1 is WNHNN and CDR2 is SYGVQD (reference sequence). The CDR3 runs 13 residues. Here the CDR3 DNA reads TGCGCCAGCTCGCAGTCCGTGAACACTGAAGCTTTCTTT. The encoded protein is CASSQSVNTEAFF.

This rearrangement joins TRBV19 to TRBJ1-2; D may be TRBD1 (5 bases). V lost 5 bases, J lost 0 bases, and 19 bases lay in between. This CDR3 contains 17 residues. Per the germline V gene, CDR1 is LNHDA and CDR2 is SQIVND (reference sequence). Here the CDR3 reads CASSSPSGGLANYGYTF. CDR3 nucleotide sequence: TGTGCCAGTAGTTCGCCGTCCGGGGGACTAGCTAACTATGGCTACACCTTC.

The chain recombines TRBV27 with TRBJ2-7, with 10 bases matching TRBD1. CDR1 is MNHEY, CDR2 SMNVEV, per germline (reference sequence). The CDR3 has 14 amino acids. V trimming: 5 bases; J trimming: 4 bases; junction bases outside the gene matches: 5. The CDR3 reads CASSRRDRGYEQYF. For the CDR3, the DNA is TGTGCCAGCAGTCGAAGGGACAGGGGTTACGAGCAGTACTTC.

Written as DNA, the CDR3 is TGTGCCAGCAGCGTAGGGGGGGGCTCTGGGGCCAACGTCCTGACTTTC. Amino acids: CASSVGGGSGANVLTF. The J gene is TRBJ2-6, the V gene TRBV9; TRBD2 agrees at 7 bases. This CDR3 spans 16 amino acids. After removal of 0 bases from V and 0 bases from J, the junction contained 0 bases not matched to a gene. CDR1 SGDLS and CDR2 YYNGEE come from the germline V gene.

The V call is TRBV5-4, the J call TRBJ2-3; 15 nucleotides agree with TRBD2. Trimming at V came to 4 bases and at J to 3 bases, leaving 3 bases not matched to a gene. Germline assignment: CDR1 SGHNT and CDR2 YYREEE (reference sequence). The CDR3 sequence is 16 residues long. CDR3 protein: CASSAGTSGRTDTQYF. CDR3 nucleotides: TGTGCCAGCAGCGCCGGGACTAGCGGGAGGACAGATACGCAGTATTTT.